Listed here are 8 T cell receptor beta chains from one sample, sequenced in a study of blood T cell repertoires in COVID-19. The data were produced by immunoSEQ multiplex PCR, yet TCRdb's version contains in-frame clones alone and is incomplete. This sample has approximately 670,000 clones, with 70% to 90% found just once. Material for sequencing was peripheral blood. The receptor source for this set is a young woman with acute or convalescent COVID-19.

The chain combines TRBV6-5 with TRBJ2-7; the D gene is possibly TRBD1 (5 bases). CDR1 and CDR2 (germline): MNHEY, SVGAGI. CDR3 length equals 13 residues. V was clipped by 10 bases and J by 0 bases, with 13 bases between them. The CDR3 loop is CATKTGSSYEQYF. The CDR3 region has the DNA TGTGCCACCAAAACAGGTAGCTCCTACGAGCAGTACTTC.

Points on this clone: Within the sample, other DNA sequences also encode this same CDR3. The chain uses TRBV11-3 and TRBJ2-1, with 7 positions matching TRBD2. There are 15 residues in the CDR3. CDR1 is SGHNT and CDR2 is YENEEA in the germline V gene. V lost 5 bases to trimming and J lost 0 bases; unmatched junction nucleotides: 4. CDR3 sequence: CASSPRGGSYNEQFF. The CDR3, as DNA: TGTGCCAGCAGCCCCCGCGGGGGCTCCTACAATGAGCAGTTCTTC.

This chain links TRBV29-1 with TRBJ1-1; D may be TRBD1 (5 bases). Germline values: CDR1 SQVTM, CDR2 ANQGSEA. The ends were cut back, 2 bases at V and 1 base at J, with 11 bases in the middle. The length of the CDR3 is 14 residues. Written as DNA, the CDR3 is TGCAGCGTTGAAAGTGGGGCACCGAACACTGAAGCTTTCTTT. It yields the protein CSVESGAPNTEAFF.

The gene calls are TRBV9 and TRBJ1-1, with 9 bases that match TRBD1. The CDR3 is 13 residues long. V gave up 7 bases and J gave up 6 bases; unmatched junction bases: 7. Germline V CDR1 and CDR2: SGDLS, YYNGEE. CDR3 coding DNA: TGTGCCAGCGCCCCGGACAGGGGATCTGAAGCTTTCTTT. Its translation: CASAPDRGSEAFF.

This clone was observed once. CDR3 nucleotides: TGTGCCAGCAGGCCCGGGGGGGGCACCTATGGCTACACCTTC. It codes for CASRPGGGTYGYTF. The chain combines TRBV5-4 with TRBJ1-2; tentatively, D is TRBD1 (6 bases). The CDR3 contains 14 residues. The germline V gene encodes CDR1 SGHNT and CDR2 YYREEE (reference sequence). The V and J ends lost 5 bases and 4 bases respectively, with 15 bases between them.

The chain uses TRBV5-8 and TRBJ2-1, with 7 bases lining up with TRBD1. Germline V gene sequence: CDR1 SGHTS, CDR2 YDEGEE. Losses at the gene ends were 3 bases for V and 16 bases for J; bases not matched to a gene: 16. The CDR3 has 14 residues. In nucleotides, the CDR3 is TGTGCCAGCAGCTCAGACCCCTACAACAGGGGTGGCTTCTTC. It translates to CASSSDPYNRGGFF.

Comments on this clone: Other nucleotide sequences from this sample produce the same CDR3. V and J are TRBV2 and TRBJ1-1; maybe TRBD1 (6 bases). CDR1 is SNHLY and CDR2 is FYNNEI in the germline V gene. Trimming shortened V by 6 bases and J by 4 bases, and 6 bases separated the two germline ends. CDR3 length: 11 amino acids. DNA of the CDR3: TGTGCCAGCAGAGGGGGCACTGAAGCTTTCTTT. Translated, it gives CASRGGTEAFF.

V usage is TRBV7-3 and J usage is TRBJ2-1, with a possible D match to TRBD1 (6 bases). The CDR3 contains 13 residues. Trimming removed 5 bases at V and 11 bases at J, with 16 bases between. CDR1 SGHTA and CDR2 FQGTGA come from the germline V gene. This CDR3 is CASSLNQGRKQFF. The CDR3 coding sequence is TGTGCCAGCAGCCTTAATCAGGGGCGAAAGCAGTTCTTC.